This TCR beta chain was recorded in a study of blood T cell repertoires in COVID-19. Study at large: The study drew acute and convalescent COVID-19 samples from the United States, Italy and Spain.

The sample holds many counts of this clone. Per the authors' pipeline: Quantification of nucleated cells was approximated via reference gene primer amplification. Some clones are missing from TCRdb's copy, which holds only in-frame ones; the method was immunoSEQ multiplex PCR. The V and J calls and clone size come from that table; D and trimming were worked out from the DNA. The sample comprises under 300,000 clones, approximately 80% of which are singletons, and around 2% rests with the top ten. The source material was peripheral blood. The TCR originated in a man aged 40-49 years who had recovered from COVID-19.

CDR3 region: CASSEKGTGILTYEQYF. CDR3 bases: TGCGCCAGCAGTGAGAAGGGGACAGGGATCTTAACCTACGAGCAGTACTTC. The chain is built from TRBV10-1 and TRBJ2-7; 9 nucleotides align to TRBD1. V lost 2 bases, J lost 2 bases, and 10 bases stayed unmatched. CDR1 WNHNN and CDR2 SYGVQD come from the germline V gene (reference sequence). This CDR3 has 17 amino acids.